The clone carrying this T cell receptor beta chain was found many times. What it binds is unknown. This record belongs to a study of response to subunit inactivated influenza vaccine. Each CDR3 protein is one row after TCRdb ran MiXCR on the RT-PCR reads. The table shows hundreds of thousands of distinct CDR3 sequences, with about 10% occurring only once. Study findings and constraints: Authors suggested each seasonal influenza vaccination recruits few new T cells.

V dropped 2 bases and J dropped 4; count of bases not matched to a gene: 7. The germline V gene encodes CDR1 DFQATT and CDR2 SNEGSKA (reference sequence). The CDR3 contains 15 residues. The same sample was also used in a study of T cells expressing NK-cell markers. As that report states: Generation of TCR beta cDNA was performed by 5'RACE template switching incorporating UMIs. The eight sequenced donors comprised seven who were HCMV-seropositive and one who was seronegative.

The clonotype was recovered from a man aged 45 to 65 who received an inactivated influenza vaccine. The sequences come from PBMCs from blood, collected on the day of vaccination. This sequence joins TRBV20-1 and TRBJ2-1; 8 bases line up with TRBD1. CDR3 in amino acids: CSARRDRSRYNEQFF. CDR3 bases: TGCAGTGCTAGAAGGGACAGGAGTCGTTACAATGAGCAGTTCTTC.